The 4 T cell receptor beta chains below come from one sample, sequenced in a study of tissue T cells after allogeneic stem cell transplantation (dated by TCRdb to between 2022 and 2023). The time point label on this specimen signifies: mouse harvest day 14 after allogeneic transplant. Each mouse graft, delivered by tail vein injection, combined 10^6 splenic CD5+ T cells with 10^7 T-cell-depleted bone marrow cells. Libraries came from the immunoSEQ multiplex PCR assay. The table was pulled from immuneACCESS by TCRdb, which kept in-frame rearrangements only. Such tables lose some clones; where checked, under half of the loss comes from unresolved V genes, and the rest has no known cause. This sample comprises about 1,400 clones, 40% to 55% of them detected only once. Together, the top ten hold about 25% of the sample. Sequencing was performed on liver tissue. The receptors derive from a female BALB/c mouse given C57BL/6 T cells with graft-versus-host disease after an allogeneic hematopoietic cell transplant.

In the case of this clone: Mouse gene names and germline throughout. Read data end 1 residue before the CDR3 end; the end is taken from the germline J gene. This chain uses TRBV26 with TRBJ1-4; D gene unclear. The CDR3 contains 12 residues. The V gene lost 2 bases and the J gene lost 3 bases, with 1 base spanning the gap. Germline V CDR1 and CDR2: KGHPV, FQNQEV (reference sequence). This CDR3 reads CASSLANERLFF. The sequenced part of the CDR3 DNA is TGTGCCAGCAGTCTGGCCAACGAAAGATTATTT.

This clone was counted between two and nine times. The genes and germline here are from mouse. Coverage ceases 1 residue before the CDR3 finishes, and the germline J gene fills in the end. This chain uses TRBV1 with TRBJ2-4, with TRBD2 matching over 7 bases. The CDR3 spans 15 residues. V trimming: 2 bases; J trimming: 0 bases; junction bases outside the gene matches: 2. From germline, CDR1 is NSQYPW and CDR2 LRSPGD (reference sequence). The CDR3 sequence: CTCSAPTGSQNTLYF. The CDR3 bases that were read are TGCACCTGCAGTGCACCGACTGGGAGTCAAAACACCTTGTAC.

With regard to this clone: Germline and genes: mouse. With the read ending 1 residue before the CDR3 end, the germline J gene is used to fill in that end. This rearrangement joins TRBV3 to TRBJ2-7, with 10 bases aligning to TRBD1. V lost 4 bases and J lost 7; bases outside the gene matches: 7. The germline V gene encodes CDR1 SNHLY and CDR2 FYNGKV (reference sequence). The CDR3 loop spans 14 amino acids. The part of the CDR3 DNA that was read is TGTGCCAGCAGCTCTCCGGGACAGGGGAGGGAACAGTAC. It is translated as CASSSPGQGREQY. The complete CDR3 protein is CASSSPGQGREQYF. Based on the CDR3 plus reference TRBV3 and TRBJ2-7, the full variable domain is GPKVLQIPSHQIIDMGQMVTLNCDPVSNHLYFYWYKQILGQQMEFLVNFYNGKVMEKSKLFKDQFSVERPDGSYFTLKIQPTALEDSAVYFCASSSPGQGREQYFGPGTRLTVL.

Notes on this clone: The germline and genes are mouse ones. The read terminates 1 residue ahead of where the CDR3 ends, so the germline J gene completes it. The chain couples TRBV3 to TRBJ2-5, with a weak D call TRBD2 (6 bases). The germline V gene has CDR1 SNHLY and CDR2 FYNGKV (reference sequence). The CDR3 has 14 amino acids. V shed 1 base and J shed 2 bases, with 7 bases lying between them. The CDR3 bases that were read are TGTGCCAGCAGCTTAGTCTGGGGCCAAGACACCCAGTAC. Encoded protein: CASSLVWGQDTQY. The whole CDR3 protein reads CASSLVWGQDTQYF. Filled out from reference TRBV3 and TRBJ2-5, the complete variable domain reads GPKVLQIPSHQIIDMGQMVTLNCDPVSNHLYFYWYKQILGQQMEFLVNFYNGKVMEKSKLFKDQFSVERPDGSYFTLKIQPTALEDSAVYFCASSLVWGQDTQYFGPGTRLLVL.